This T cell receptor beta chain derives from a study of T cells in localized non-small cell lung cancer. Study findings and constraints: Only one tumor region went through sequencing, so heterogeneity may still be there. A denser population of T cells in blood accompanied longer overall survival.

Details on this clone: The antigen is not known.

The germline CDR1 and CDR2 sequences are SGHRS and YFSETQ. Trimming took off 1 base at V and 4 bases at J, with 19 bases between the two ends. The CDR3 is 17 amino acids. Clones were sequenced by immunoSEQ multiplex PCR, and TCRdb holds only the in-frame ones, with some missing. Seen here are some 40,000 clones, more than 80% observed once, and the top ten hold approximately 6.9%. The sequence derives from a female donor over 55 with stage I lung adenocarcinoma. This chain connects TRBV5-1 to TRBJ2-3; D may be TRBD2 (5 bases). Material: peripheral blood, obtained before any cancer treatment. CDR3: CASSLLNGPAEADTQYF. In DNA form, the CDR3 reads TGCGCCAGCAGCTTGCTAAACGGCCCCGCGGAGGCAGATACGCAGTATTTT.